Described below is a single T cell receptor (beta chain) sequence and its context. Trimming removed 3 bases at V and 3 bases at J, with 15 bases between. The CDR3 spans 15 residues. Germline CDR1 DFQATT, CDR2 SNEGSKA (reference sequence). One entry per CDR3 protein results from TCRdb running MiXCR on the reads. In the table there are about 180,000 distinct CDR3 sequences, around 15% of which are singletons. The record originates from a study of T cell repertoires in cytomegalovirus infection. Across the study: Shared public TCR beta signatures pointed to both CMV infection and a matching HLA type.

Sequenced input: PBMCs. This chain connects TRBV20-1 to TRBJ2-1; D perhaps matches TRBD1 (6 bases). This clonotype was sampled from a human donor in good health (CMV status not recorded). Some clones in this sample may be carry-over from other donors' samples. The CDR3 loop is CSASPPGHDYNEQFF. The CDR3 nucleotides are TGCAGTGCTAGTCCCCCGGGACACGACTACAATGAGCAGTTCTTC.